One and the same sample provided the 9 T cell receptor beta chains below, sequenced in a study of cytomegalovirus exposure and HLA in healthy donors. Both 60 Vbeta primers and 13 Jbeta primers went into the PCR. The table came from immunoSEQ multiplex PCR; TCRdb's copy has only in-frame clones and leaves some out. The table has approximately 150,000 clones, roughly three quarters seen once. The source material was PBMCs. The source is a woman in her forties in good health and CMV-seronegative.

This clone turned up a few times. This chain connects TRBV5-1 to TRBJ2-4; 7 bases align to TRBD1. V trimming: 3 bases; J trimming: 3 bases; junction bases outside the gene matches: 9. Germline lookup yields CDR1 SGHRS and CDR2 YFSETQ. The CDR3 has 16 residues. The CDR3 here is CASSSAQGSDKNIQYF. The CDR3 nucleotides read TGCGCCAGCAGCTCCGCACAGGGGAGCGACAAAAACATTCAGTACTTC.

This clone occurred a few times. The CDR3 DNA is TGTGCCACCAGCGGAACAGAGAATGGAGGCAACACCATATATTTT. Amino acids: CATSGTENGGNTIYF. The chain links TRBV15 to TRBJ1-3; no clear D gene. This CDR3 contains 15 residues. Trimming removed 5 bases at V and 7 bases at J, with 18 bases between. CDR1 and CDR2 from the germline V gene are LNHNV and YYDKDF (reference sequence).

For the CDR3, the DNA is TGTGCCAGCTCACCGCAATTCCAGCAGGCCTCTGGCTACACCTTC. Its protein product is CASSPQFQQASGYTF. The V call is TRBV18, the J call TRBJ1-2; no clear D. V lost 3 bases to trimming and J lost 7 bases, with 18 bases between them. The CDR3 is 15 amino acids. Per germline, CDR1 KGHSH and CDR2 LQKENI.

The chain has TRBV2 and TRBJ1-5; 9 nucleotides match TRBD1. Per the germline V gene, CDR1 is SNHLY and CDR2 is FYNNEI. Trimming removed 5 bases from V and 0 bases from J; junction bases left unmatched: 14. This CDR3 has 19 residues. The CDR3 DNA is TGTGCCAGCAGTACGATACCCCGGGACAGGGAGATTAGCAATCAGCCCCAGCATTTT. Its protein product is CASSTIPRDREISNQPQHF.

The chain uses TRBV28 and TRBJ2-3; the match to TRBD1 covers 8 bases. Per germline, CDR1 MDHEN and CDR2 SYDVKM. V lost 7 bases to trimming and J lost 3 bases; unmatched junction nucleotides: 9. The CDR3 runs 15 residues. CDR3 in DNA: TGTGCCAGCATCGGCAGGGGGCGGGGTACAGATACGCAGTATTTT. Protein: CASIGRGRGTDTQYF.

V is TRBV29-1 and J is TRBJ2-7; 14 positions agree with TRBD2. The CDR3 spans 15 residues. Unmatched junction bases numbered 7, after V lost 7 bases and J lost 2 bases. CDR1 is SQVTM and CDR2 is ANQGSEA in the germline V gene. The CDR3 region has the DNA TGCAGCGCCGGACTAGCGGGAGGATTCACCTACGAGCAGTACTTC. This gives the protein CSAGLAGGFTYEQYF.

The chain uses TRBV4-1 and TRBJ2-3; 7 nucleotides agree with TRBD2. After removal of 4 bases from V and 2 bases from J, the junction contained 9 bases not matched to a gene. This CDR3 is 16 amino acids long. CDR1 is MGHRA, CDR2 YSYEKL, per germline. CDR3 DNA: TGCGCCAGCAGCCGGGCCGGGACTACCTACACAGATACGCAGTATTTT. It encodes CASSRAGTTYTDTQYF.

This rearrangement joins TRBV28 to TRBJ1-1; 8 bases agree with TRBD1. Germline values: CDR1 MDHEN, CDR2 SYDVKM. CDR3 size: 17 residues. Trimming took 5 bases from V and 4 from J; bases not matched to a gene: 15. The CDR3 sequence is CASSPQRTGSFFTEAFF. CDR3 DNA sequence: TGTGCCAGCAGTCCGCAACGGACAGGGAGTTTTTTCACTGAAGCTTTCTTT.

The chain recombines TRBV6-6 with TRBJ2-7; 7 bases map to TRBD1. Trimming at V came to 5 bases and at J to 2 bases, leaving 3 bases not matched to a gene. Germline lookup yields CDR1 MNHNY and CDR2 SVGAGI (reference sequence). This CDR3 has 13 amino acids. CDR3 nucleotides: TGTGCCAGCAGTCGGGACAGAACCTACGAGCAGTACTTC. Its protein is CASSRDRTYEQYF.